A single sample gave rise to the 10 T cell receptor beta chains below, sequenced in a study of blood T cell repertoires in COVID-19. Libraries were prepared by immunoSEQ multiplex PCR; TCRdb keeps only in-frame clonotypes and omits some of them. The sample includes 280,000 or so clones, 87% of them seen just once. The sequencing input was PBMCs or T cells enriched from blood (not recorded which). The receptor source for this set is a woman aged 40 to 50 who had recovered from COVID-19.

The gene calls are TRBV7-9 and TRBJ2-7, with D possibly TRBD2 on 7 matching bases. V was trimmed by 1 base and J by 6 bases, leaving 22 bases between them. The germline CDR1 and CDR2 sequences are SEHNR and FQNEAQ (reference sequence). The CDR3 consists of 17 residues. The CDR3 protein is CASSLEVRLAGGGEQYF. The CDR3 region has the DNA TGTGCCAGCAGCTTAGAAGTCCGACTAGCCGGAGGGGGCGAGCAGTACTTC.

V gene TRBV28 combines with J gene TRBJ1-2; TRBD1 agrees at 10 bases. V was pared by 5 bases and J by 4 bases, with 7 bases of the junction left unmatched. The CDR3 sequence is 15 residues long. Germline V gene sequence: CDR1 MDHEN, CDR2 SYDVKM. The CDR3 sequence is CASSLTGQGTYGYTF. Written as DNA, the CDR3 is TGTGCCAGCAGTCTCACGGGACAGGGGACCTATGGCTACACCTTC.

The chain couples TRBV7-2 to TRBJ2-1, with TRBD2 matching 10 bases. Germline V lookup: CDR1 SGHTA, CDR2 FQGNSA. This CDR3 is built from 15 residues. V trimming: 4 bases; J trimming: 6 bases; junction bases outside the gene matches: 6. The CDR3 sequence is CASSSGLASVNEQFF. CDR3 coding DNA: TGTGCCAGCAGCTCGGGACTAGCGTCGGTCAATGAGCAGTTCTTC.

The chain employs TRBV18 and TRBJ1-2; 9 bases align to TRBD1. Looked up from germline, CDR1 is KGHSH and CDR2 is LQKENI. The V segment lost 6 bases and the J segment 5 bases; nucleotides outside the gene matches: 13. The CDR3 contains 16 residues. CDR3: CASSTMGQGLGYGYTF. The CDR3 DNA follows: TGTGCCAGCTCGACAATGGGACAGGGACTGGGATATGGCTACACCTTC.

In the case of this clone: Compared with germline, one end of the junction differs, possibly owing to a read error. V and J are TRBV28 and TRBJ2-7, with D possibly TRBD2 on 7 matching bases. This CDR3 comprises 13 residues. CDR1 is MDHEN, CDR2 SYDVKM, per germline. The CDR3: CASSFEAGHGKDF. CDR3 DNA: TGTGCCAGCAGTTTCGAAGCGGGACACGGGAAGGACTTC.

This clone was counted a few times. This chain joins TRBV29-1 and TRBJ1-4; 8 positions agree with TRBD1. The CDR3 consists of 14 residues. V lost 6 bases, J lost 6 bases, and 9 bases stayed unmatched. CDR1 is SQVTM, CDR2 ANQGSEA, per germline. CDR3 sequence reads: CSVSQTGEDEKLFF. Written as DNA, the CDR3 is TGCAGCGTCTCCCAGACAGGGGAGGATGAAAAACTGTTTTTT.

The chain uses TRBV9 and TRBJ2-2; 10 bases map to TRBD2. The trim removed 2 bases at V and 3 bases at J, leaving 4 bases unmatched. CDR1 and CDR2 (germline): SGDLS, YYNGEE. This CDR3 has 16 residues. CDR3 DNA: TGTGCCAGCAGCGTTTACACTAGCGGGGACACCGGGGAGCTGTTTTTT. This codes for CASSVYTSGDTGELFF.

V and J are TRBV11-3 and TRBJ2-1; 7 bases agree with TRBD2. V gave up 5 bases and J gave up 5 bases; unmatched junction bases: 0. Germline V gene data show CDR1 as SGHNT and CDR2 as YENEEA. The CDR3 loop spans 12 amino acids. The CDR3 reads CASSRGDNEQFF. DNA of the CDR3: TGTGCCAGCAGCCGGGGGGACAATGAGCAGTTCTTC.

This chain connects TRBV9 to TRBJ2-1, with TRBD1 matching 9 bases. V was clipped by 4 bases and J by 9 bases; unmatched bases: 23. This CDR3 region has 19 residues. The germline V gene encodes CDR1 SGDLS and CDR2 YYNGEE. The CDR3 bases are TGTGCCAGCAGCTCCAGGACAGGGGCGACCGGGCCCGCTAACGGTGAGCAGTTCTTC. Its protein is CASSSRTGATGPANGEQFF.

The chain has TRBV7-9 and TRBJ2-3; no definite D call. CDR1 SEHNR and CDR2 FQNEAQ come from the germline V gene (reference sequence). Between the trimmed V and J ends, which lost 2 bases and 4 bases, there was a span of 10 bases. The CDR3 is 14 residues long. The CDR3 here is CASSLTEISDTQYF. DNA for the CDR3: TGTGCCAGCAGCTTAACCGAGATCTCAGATACGCAGTATTTT.